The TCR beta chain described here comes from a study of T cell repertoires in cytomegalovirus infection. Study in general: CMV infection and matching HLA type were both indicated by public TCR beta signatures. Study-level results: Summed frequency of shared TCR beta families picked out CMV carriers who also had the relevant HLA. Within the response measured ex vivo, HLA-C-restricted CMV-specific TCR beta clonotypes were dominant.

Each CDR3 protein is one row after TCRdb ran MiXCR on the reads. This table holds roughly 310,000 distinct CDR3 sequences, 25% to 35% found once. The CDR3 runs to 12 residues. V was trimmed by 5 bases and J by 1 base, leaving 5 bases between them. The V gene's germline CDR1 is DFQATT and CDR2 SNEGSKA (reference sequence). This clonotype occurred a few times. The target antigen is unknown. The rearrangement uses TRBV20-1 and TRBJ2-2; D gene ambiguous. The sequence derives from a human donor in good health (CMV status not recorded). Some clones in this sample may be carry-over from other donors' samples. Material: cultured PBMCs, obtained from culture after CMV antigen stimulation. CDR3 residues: CSAQRNTGELFF. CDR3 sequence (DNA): TGCAGTGCTCAGCGGAACACCGGGGAGCTGTTTTTT.